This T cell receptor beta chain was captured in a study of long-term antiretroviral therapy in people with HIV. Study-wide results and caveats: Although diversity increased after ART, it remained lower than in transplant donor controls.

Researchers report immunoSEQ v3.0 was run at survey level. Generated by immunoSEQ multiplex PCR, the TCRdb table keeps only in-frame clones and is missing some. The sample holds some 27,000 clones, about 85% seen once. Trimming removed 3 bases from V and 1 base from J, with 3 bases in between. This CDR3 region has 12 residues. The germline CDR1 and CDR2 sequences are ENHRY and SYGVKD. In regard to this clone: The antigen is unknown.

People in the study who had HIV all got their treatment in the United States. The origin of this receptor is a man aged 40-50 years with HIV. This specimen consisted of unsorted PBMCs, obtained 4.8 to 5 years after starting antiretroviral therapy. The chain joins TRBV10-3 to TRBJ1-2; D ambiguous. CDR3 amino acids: CAISEDNYGYTF. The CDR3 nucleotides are TGTGCCATCAGTGAAGATAACTATGGCTACACCTTC.